Listed below are T cell receptor beta chains from one sample, sequenced in a study of naive CD8 T cells in extremely preterm neonates. The table came from immunoSEQ multiplex PCR; TCRdb's copy has only in-frame clones and leaves some out. The top ten clones hold over 0.3% of a sample with around 7,000 clones, 95% to 98% of them seen once. The sequenced material came from naive CD8+ T cells from blood. The receptor set was obtained from a human donor in good health. CDR3s include the opening cysteine and the closing phenylalanine or tryptophan. D genes are given only for firm matches. A row's size may be missing; if present it is once, few, many or a size class.

cdr3_nt cdr3_aa j_call cdr3_length clone_size d_call v_call
TGTGCCTGGGATGACGGAGAAGAGACCCAGTACTTC CAWDDGEETQYF TRBJ2-5 12 . . TRBV30
TGTGCCTGGAGCGTCGGACAGGGAGACTATGGCTACACCTTC CAWSVGQGDYGYTF TRBJ1-2 14 . TRBD1 TRBV30
TGTGCCAGCAGTTACTCGAGGTCGAACGGGGTTTCACCCCTCCACTTT CASSYSRSNGVSPLHF TRBJ1-6 16 . . TRBV6-5
TGTGCCAGCAGCACACACTTGACTAGCGGGAGTCTAAATGAGCAGTTCTTC CASSTHLTSGSLNEQFF TRBJ2-1 17 . TRBD2 TRBV7-9
TGTGCCAGCAGCAAAGAGACTTCGGAGACAGGGTTTTGTGACACTGAAGCTTTCTTT CASSKETSETGFCDTEAFF TRBJ1-1 19 . . TRBV21-1
TGTGCCAGCATCGCGGGGGGTCTCGGCTACACCTTC CASIAGGLGYTF TRBJ1-2 12 . . TRBV5-6
TGTGCCAGCAGGATCATAGCGGGAGGGAAAAATGAGCAGTTCTTC CASRIIAGGKNEQFF TRBJ2-1 15 . TRBD2 TRBV27
TGTGCCAGCAGCTCGACTAGCGGGCCTTCCTACGAGCAGTACTTC CASSSTSGPSYEQYF TRBJ2-7 15 . TRBD2 TRBV11-2
TGTGCCAGCAGTTATGGCAGCGGGAGCAGCTACGAGCAGTACTTC CASSYGSGSSYEQYF TRBJ2-7 15 once TRBD2 TRBV27
TGTGCCAGCAGTGTCTCACTTCCGGGACTAGCGGGAGATAGCGATACCCAGTACTTC CASSVSLPGLAGDSDTQYF TRBJ2-5 19 once TRBD2 TRBV27
TGTGCCAGCAGCTTGAAGCCCCAAATGACGGGACAGCCCTATGGCTACACCTTC CASSLKPQMTGQPYGYTF TRBJ1-2 18 . TRBD1 TRBV11-1
TGTGCCAGCAGCTTAGTGGGCCAAAATCCCTACAATGAGCAGTTCTTC CASSLVGQNPYNEQFF TRBJ2-1 16 . . TRBV7-2
TGTGCCATCTCTACAGGGGCTTTTACCTCTGGAAACACCATATATTTT CAISTGAFTSGNTIYF TRBJ1-3 16 . TRBD1 TRBV10-3
TGTGCCAGCAGCCAAGGGGGAAACACTGAAGCTTTCTTT CASSQGGNTEAFF TRBJ1-1 13 . . TRBV6-5
TGTGCCACCAGCAGATCCCCCGGGACAGGGGGAGAAGAGGTTAACACCGGGGAGCTGTTTTTT CATSRSPGTGGEEVNTGELFF TRBJ2-2 21 . TRBD1 TRBV15
TGTGCCAGTATGACTAGCGGCTACAATGAGCAGTTCTTC CASMTSGYNEQFF TRBJ2-1 13 . TRBD2 TRBV19
TGTGCCACCAGCAGGGACAGGGAAGGCGGCACCATATATTTT CATSRDREGGTIYF TRBJ1-3 14 . TRBD1 TRBV15
TGCGCCAGCAGTCAAGGTCAGGGCTACACCTTC CASSQGQGYTF TRBJ1-2 11 . . TRBV23-1
TGTGCCAGCAGCCGCGGACAGGGCCGGGAAGAGACCCAGTACTTC CASSRGQGREETQYF TRBJ2-5 15 . TRBD1 TRBV7-9
TGTGCCAGCAGTTCAGTAGGGGGTGACTACAATGAGCAGTTCTTC CASSSVGGDYNEQFF TRBJ2-1 15 . . TRBV27
TGTGCCAGCAGCCCGACTAGCGGGAGGGCCTTGTACGAGCAGTACTTC CASSPTSGRALYEQYF TRBJ2-7 16 . TRBD2 TRBV7-9
TGTGCCAGCAGCGTGGAACTAGCGGGAGACCCCGATACGCAGTATTTT CASSVELAGDPDTQYF TRBJ2-3 16 . TRBD2 TRBV7-9
TGTGCCAGCAGCCCGCCGGGGTTAGGCGAGCAGTACTTC CASSPPGLGEQYF TRBJ2-7 13 . . TRBV5-6
TGTGCCAGCAGTCTCCTTCAGGACAATGAGCAGTTCTTC CASSLLQDNEQFF TRBJ2-1 13 once . TRBV27
TGTGCCAGCACCGGTACCGGGGAGCTGTTTTTT CASTGTGELFF TRBJ2-2 11 . . TRBV6-1
TGTGCCAGTATTGGCGGCCCTGCGGGGGAGCAGTACTTC CASIGGPAGEQYF TRBJ2-7 13 . . TRBV19
TGTGCCAGCAGCTTAGAAGCACTAGCGGGAGATACGCAGTATTTT CASSLEALAGDTQYF TRBJ2-3 15 . TRBD2 TRBV11-2
TGTGCCAGCAGTTTATCACAGCAGTCCTACAATGAGCAGTTCTTC CASSLSQQSYNEQFF TRBJ2-1 15 once . TRBV27
TGCGCCAGCAGCCTCCTGGGGACACCCCGGACCGACGAGCAGTACTTC CASSLLGTPRTDEQYF TRBJ2-7 16 . . TRBV4-1
TGTGCCAGCAGCCTGCCGGAGCTAGCGAACACCGGGGAGCTGTTTTTT CASSLPELANTGELFF TRBJ2-2 16 once . TRBV7-2
TGTGCCAGCAGCTTAGCGGGAGGGCCGGGGAATGAGCAGTTCTTC CASSLAGGPGNEQFF TRBJ2-1 15 . TRBD2 TRBV7-6
TGCGCCAGCAGCCTGTTAGCGGGAGGGCCCACCGGGGAGCTGTTTTTT CASSLLAGGPTGELFF TRBJ2-2 16 . TRBD2 TRBV4-1
TGTGCCATCAGTACAGCGGAGCCGTACAATGAGCAGTTCTTC CAISTAEPYNEQFF TRBJ2-1 14 . . TRBV10-3
TGTGCCAGCAGTTTTACCGGGACTAGCACCGGGGAGCTGTTTTTT CASSFTGTSTGELFF TRBJ2-2 15 . TRBD2 TRBV27
TGTGCCAGCAGCTTAGGGTCTAGCTCGGAGCAGTACTTC CASSLGSSSEQYF TRBJ2-7 13 . . TRBV7-6
TGTGCCAGCAGCAAGGGGGCGCTTAACGAGCAGTACTTC CASSKGALNEQYF TRBJ2-7 13 . TRBD1 TRBV27
TGTGCCAGCAGCCCCTATGGGGGGACTAGCCTCCAAGAGACCCAGTACTTC CASSPYGGTSLQETQYF TRBJ2-5 17 . TRBD2 TRBV5-6
TGTGCCAGCAGCCTAGACAGGGCTGGGCCTGAAGCTTTCTTT CASSLDRAGPEAFF TRBJ1-1 14 . TRBD1 TRBV7-9
TGCAGCGTTGGGCCGGGACAGGGCAATGAGCAGTTCTTC CSVGPGQGNEQFF TRBJ2-1 13 . TRBD1 TRBV29-1
TGTGCCAGCAGCCCAGGGAGGGCAAGAGATACGCAGTATTTT CASSPGRARDTQYF TRBJ2-3 14 . TRBD2 TRBV9
TGTGCCTGGGTTCTCTCGGCCGCGGTCTATCCAGCTAACTATGGCTACACCTTC CAWVLSAAVYPANYGYTF TRBJ1-2 18 . . TRBV30
TGCGCCAGCAGGCGTACTACCCTCGTAGTATCCTACAATGAGCAGTTCTTC CASRRTTLVVSYNEQFF TRBJ2-1 17 . . TRBV5-1
TGTGCCAGCAGTTCGATTCTATCCGGGTCGTCGCCGAGGGATACGCAGTATTTT CASSSILSGSSPRDTQYF TRBJ2-3 18 . . TRBV27
TGTGCCAGCAGCGGCGGGACAGGGCAGTATACTGGCTACACCTTC CASSGGTGQYTGYTF TRBJ1-2 15 . TRBD1 TRBV5-4
TGTGCCAGCAGTTTTAAGACTAGAGACCACTACGAGCAGTACTTC CASSFKTRDHYEQYF TRBJ2-7 15 . . TRBV28
TGCGCCAGCAGGTATTCTGTAGCGGGAGGGTCAGATACGCAGTATTTT CASRYSVAGGSDTQYF TRBJ2-3 16 once TRBD2 TRBV5-1
TGTGCCAGCAGCCCGGGACTGAGCTACGAGCAGTACTTC CASSPGLSYEQYF TRBJ2-7 13 . . TRBV27
TGTGCCTGGAGCCGGACTAGCGGACAGGATACGCAGTATTTT CAWSRTSGQDTQYF TRBJ2-3 14 . TRBD2 TRBV30
TGCGCCAGCAGCTTGGAACTAGCGGGAGGGTCGAATACGCAGTATTTT CASSLELAGGSNTQYF TRBJ2-3 16 . TRBD2 TRBV5-1
TGTGCCAGCAGCTGGAGCTCTGGGGCCAACGTCCTGACTTTC CASSWSSGANVLTF TRBJ2-6 14 once . TRBV5-1
TGTGCCAGCAGCTCCCGATCTAGCGGACCCTACGAGCAGTACTTC CASSSRSSGPYEQYF TRBJ2-7 15 . TRBD2 TRBV7-9
TGTGCCTGGAGTGATTTAAATGCGGACAGTAGGGGAGAGACCCAGTACTTC CAWSDLNADSRGETQYF TRBJ2-5 17 . . TRBV30
TGTGCCAGCAACCCACCCACTAGCGGGCAGTACTTC CASNPPTSGQYF TRBJ2-7 12 . TRBD2 TRBV6-5
TGTGCCAGCAGTGAAAGTGGGCTAGCGGGAAGCCTAGGTACGCAGTATTTT CASSESGLAGSLGTQYF TRBJ2-3 17 . TRBD2 TRBV6-1
TGTGCCAGCACTCCCGACAACTACAATGAGCAGTTCTTC CASTPDNYNEQFF TRBJ2-1 13 . . TRBV7-9
TGTGCCAGCAGCCAAGCCGACGGTTGGGGGCTGGGCAATGAGCAGTTCTTC CASSQADGWGLGNEQFF TRBJ2-1 17 . . TRBV14
TGTGCCAGCAGTTACTCGACTCGTTCCGAGCAGTACTTC CASSYSTRSEQYF TRBJ2-7 13 . . TRBV6-5